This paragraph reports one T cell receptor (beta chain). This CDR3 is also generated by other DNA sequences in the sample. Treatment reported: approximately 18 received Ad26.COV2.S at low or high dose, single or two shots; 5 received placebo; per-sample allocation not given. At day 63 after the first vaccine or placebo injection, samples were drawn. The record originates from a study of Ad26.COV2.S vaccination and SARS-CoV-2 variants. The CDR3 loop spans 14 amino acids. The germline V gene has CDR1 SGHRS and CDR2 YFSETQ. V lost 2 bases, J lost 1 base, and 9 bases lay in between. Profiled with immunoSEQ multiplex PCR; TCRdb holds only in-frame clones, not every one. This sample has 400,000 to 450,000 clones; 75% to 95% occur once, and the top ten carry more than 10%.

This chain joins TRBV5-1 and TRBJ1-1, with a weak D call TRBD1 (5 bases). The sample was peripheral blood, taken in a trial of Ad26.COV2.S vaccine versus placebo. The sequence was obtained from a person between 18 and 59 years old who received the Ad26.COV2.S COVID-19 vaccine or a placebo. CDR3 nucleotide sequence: TGCGCCAGCAGCTTTGGGACGGCGAACACTGAAGCTTTCTTT. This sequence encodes CASSFGTANTEAFF.